This T cell receptor (beta chain) emerged from a study of PD-L1 blockade in urothelial cancer. In the study overall: From 0 to 3 prior chemotherapy regimens had been given to the patients. Analyzed time points were 3 weeks (second dose) and 6 weeks after therapy began. Per blood sample, T cells had a median of roughly 150,000.

Time point described: peripheral blood 6 weeks after treatment start. The protocol was immunoSEQ multiplex PCR, while the TCRdb copy is restricted to in-frame clones and leaves out a portion. The sample records tens of thousands of clones, about 85% being singletons. Study-level points and caveats: Having blood TCR clonality under the median before treatment predicted better survival.

Comments on this clone: The antigen remains unidentified.

The V gene's germline CDR1 is SGHTA and CDR2 FQGNSA. CDR3 length: 18 residues. Trimming left V 1 base short and J 0 bases short, with 18 bases between. The receptor was derived from a man aged 45 to 65 with urothelial cancer. The gene calls are TRBV7-2 and TRBJ1-1, with D maybe TRBD1 (6 bases). This specimen consisted of PBMCs, obtained around atezolizumab (anti-PD-L1) treatment. The CDR3 loop is CASSLVGRGGLMNTEAFF. As DNA, the CDR3 is TGTGCCAGCAGCTTAGTAGGGAGGGGGGGCCTTATGAACACTGAAGCTTTCTTT.